A single sample is the source of the 23 T cell receptor beta chains below, sequenced in a study of vaccination and CD4 T cells after COVID-19. Specified treatment: approximately 9-day PBMC culture with coronavirus spike peptide pools or control peptides (ViraFEST assay). These CD4+ T cells came from an unexposed donor, sampled before the COVID-19 pandemic (2011-2018). No antigen has been assigned to these receptors. The Oncomine TCR Beta short-read assay was applied to DNA of cultured CD4+ T cells. The authors extracted genomic DNA from cultured CD4+ T cells. A single record per CDR3 protein comes from TCRdb applying MiXCR to the PCR reads. The table records over 7,500 distinct CDR3 sequences, 34% of them present only once. What was sequenced was CD4+ T cells from blood, cultured in vitro. These receptors originate from a human donor in good health.

In this sample, this clonotype is medium-sized. In DNA form, the CDR3 reads TGCAGTGCTAGACCAACTCTAGCCTTTGGCTACAATGAGCAGTTCTTC. It is translated as CSARPTLAFGYNEQFF. The genes are TRBV20-1 and TRBJ2-1, with D possibly TRBD2 on 5 matching bases. This CDR3 has 16 residues. V was clipped by 2 bases and J by 3 bases, with 17 bases between them. Per germline, CDR1 DFQATT and CDR2 SNEGSKA (reference sequence).

The chain uses TRBV27 and TRBJ2-1, with 8 bases lining up with TRBD2. Germline loops: CDR1 MNHEY, CDR2 SMNVEV (reference sequence). The CDR3 totals 14 residues. V gave up 8 bases and J gave up 0 bases; unmatched junction bases: 3. The CDR3 loop reads CASLAGGSYNEQFF. CDR3 coding DNA: TGTGCCAGCCTTGCGGGAGGCTCCTACAATGAGCAGTTCTTC.

This clonotype was seen only a few times. The chain links TRBV2 to TRBJ1-1; 7 bases map to TRBD1. CDR3 length equals 15 residues. Germline V CDR1 and CDR2: SNHLY, FYNNEI. With V trimmed by 5 bases and J by 2 bases, 8 bases remained unmatched. CDR3 sequence reads: CASSWSGQSNTEAFF. For the CDR3, the DNA is TGTGCCAGCAGTTGGTCGGGACAGTCAAACACTGAAGCTTTCTTT.

The chain employs TRBV2 and TRBJ1-2; D remains unclear. The CDR3 consists of 13 residues. Deletions cut 4 bases from V and 4 bases from J, with 10 bases between. The germline V gene encodes CDR1 SNHLY and CDR2 FYNNEI. CDR3 loop: CASSGGHRYGYTF. DNA of the CDR3: TGTGCCAGCAGTGGAGGGCACCGCTATGGCTACACCTTC.

The chain joins TRBV5-6 to TRBJ1-6, with TRBD1 matching over 10 bases. The CDR3 contains 16 residues. Germline values: CDR1 SGHDT, CDR2 YYEEEE. Trimming removed 0 bases from V and 8 bases from J; junction bases left unmatched: 5. The CDR3 protein is CASSLVGTGVDSPLHF. In DNA form, the CDR3 reads TGTGCCAGCAGCTTGGTCGGGACAGGGGTAGATTCACCCCTCCACTTT.

By sample share, this clonotype is medium-sized. The DNA of the CDR3 is TGCAGTGTTTCTCACAGGCGGGACACTGAAGCTTTCTTT. Translation: CSVSHRRDTEAFF. The gene calls are TRBV20-1 and TRBJ1-1; tentatively, D is TRBD1 (5 bases). This CDR3 is 13 amino acids long. Germline V gene sequence: CDR1 DFQATT, CDR2 SNEGSKA (reference sequence). V was cut by 7 bases and J by 3 bases, with 15 bases left in between.

The chain has TRBV6-1 and TRBJ2-1; 8 bases fit TRBD1. In germline, CDR1 is MNHNS, CDR2 SASEGT. Trimming removed 6 bases from V and 3 bases from J; junction bases left unmatched: 10. The CDR3 loop spans 16 amino acids. CDR3 bases: TGTGCCAGCAGGCTCGGGACAGGAAACCTCTACAATGAGCAGTTCTTC. It translates to CASRLGTGNLYNEQFF.

V gene TRBV7-2 combines with J gene TRBJ1-2, with D tentatively TRBD1 (6 bases). The V gene lost 3 bases and the J gene lost 4 bases, with 15 bases spanning the gap. CDR3 size: 15 residues. Germline CDR1 and CDR2: SGHTA and FQGNSA. This CDR3 is CASSFTGTGGYGYTF. The CDR3 bases are TGTGCCAGCAGCTTTACAGGGACTGGAGGCTATGGCTACACCTTC.

The table lists this clonotype with a count of one. The rearrangement links TRBV27 to TRBJ2-7; a possible D gene is TRBD1 (5 bases). The germline V gene encodes CDR1 MNHEY and CDR2 SMNVEV (reference sequence). With 2 bases removed from V and 5 bases from J, the gap between germline ends came to 13 bases. The CDR3 is 14 amino acids. The CDR3 coding sequence is TGTGCCAGCAGTTTAAGACAGAGGCAGGACGAGCAGTACTTC. Its protein is CASSLRQRQDEQYF.

This clonotype was seen only a few times. This chain joins TRBV20-1 and TRBJ1-5; TRBD1 is a possible D gene (6 bases). This CDR3 comprises 10 residues. Germline V gives CDR1 DFQATT, CDR2 SNEGSKA (reference sequence). Trimming removed 7 bases from V and 6 bases from J, with 7 bases in between. Written as DNA, the CDR3 is TGCAGTGGACAGGTTCAGCCCCAGCATTTT. Protein: CSGQVQPQHF.

The chain couples TRBV28 to TRBJ2-7; D is possibly TRBD1 (5 bases). Between the trimmed V and J ends, which lost 4 bases and 4 bases, there was a span of 14 bases. The CDR3 runs to 14 residues. Germline V gene sequence: CDR1 MDHEN, CDR2 SYDVKM. The CDR3 protein is CASSSPGSTYEQYF. The CDR3 bases are TGTGCCAGCAGTTCCCCAGGGTCAACTTACGAGCAGTACTTC.

The chain links TRBV20-1 to TRBJ2-3; TRBD1 matches 8 bases. The CDR3 has 12 residues. The trim removed 7 bases at V and 1 base at J, leaving 1 base unmatched. Germline V lookup: CDR1 DFQATT, CDR2 SNEGSKA (reference sequence). CDR3 DNA sequence: TGCAGTGTGGGACAGGGCACAGATACGCAGTATTTT. It yields the protein CSVGQGTDTQYF.

The rearrangement links TRBV28 to TRBJ2-7, with D perhaps TRBD2 (6 bases). The CDR3 sequence is 16 residues long. V was trimmed by 6 bases and J by 4 bases, leaving 22 bases between them. Germline V gene lookup returns CDR1 MDHEN and CDR2 SYDVKM. The CDR3 sequence is CASSPTRGGNTYEQYF. CDR3 in DNA: TGTGCCAGCAGCCCAACTAGGGGCGGGAACACTTACGAGCAGTACTTC.

This clonotype has a handful of counts. V is TRBV6-1 and J is TRBJ2-5; TRBD1 is a possible D gene (6 bases). The CDR3 is made up of 14 amino acids. Per germline, CDR1 MNHNS and CDR2 SASEGT. Trimming removed 6 bases at V and 6 bases at J, with 17 bases between. CDR3 nucleotide sequence: TGTGCCAGCAGCAAACCAGGGGATTTGCAGACCCAGTACTTC. It translates to CASSKPGDLQTQYF.

The rearrangement uses TRBV5-1 and TRBJ2-7; 7 bases are shared with TRBD2. CDR1 SGHRS and CDR2 YFSETQ come from the germline V gene. The CDR3 covers 12 residues. V lost 0 bases and J lost 13; bases outside the gene matches: 7. The CDR3 DNA sequence: TGCGCCAGCAGCTTGGCCCCGGGGGACTACTACTTC. Translation: CASSLAPGDYYF.

This clonotype was seen more than once but under ten times. The chain combines TRBV6-1 with TRBJ1-5, with D unclear. Germline V gene lookup returns CDR1 MNHNS and CDR2 SASEGT. Trimming removed 6 bases at V and 0 bases at J, with 15 bases between. This CDR3 region has 16 residues. The CDR3 spells CASSPLYLSSNQPQHF. The CDR3 nucleotides are TGTGCCAGCAGCCCCCTATACCTATCTAGCAATCAGCCCCAGCATTTT.

J is TRBJ1-1 and V is TRBV6-2 or TRBV6-3; D possibly corresponds to TRBD1 (5 bases). The CDR3 runs to 15 residues. Per germline, CDR1 MNHEY and CDR2 SVGEGT. V was shortened by 5 bases and J by 8 bases, with 21 bases between the two germline ends. The CDR3 here is CASSAIPGRYVEAFF. CDR3 nucleotide sequence: TGTGCCAGCAGTGCCATCCCGGGACGATACGTCGAAGCTTTCTTT.

This chain joins TRBV24-1 and TRBJ2-7; maybe TRBD2 (6 bases). Trimming stripped 3 bases from V and 5 bases from J, with 16 bases between. There are 15 residues in the CDR3. Germline V CDR1 and CDR2: KGHDR, SFDVKD. CDR3 region: CATSDEGLPRHEQYF. The CDR3 DNA reads TGTGCCACCAGTGATGAGGGACTTCCTAGGCACGAGCAGTACTTC.

The chain links TRBV9 to TRBJ2-3; D is unresolved. Trimming stripped 4 bases from V and 1 base from J, with 16 bases between. The CDR3 length is 16 residues. Germline V gene lookup returns CDR1 SGDLS and CDR2 YYNGEE. The chain's CDR3 is CASSSPSSAGTDTQYF. The CDR3 DNA follows: TGTGCCAGCAGCTCCCCGAGTAGTGCCGGCACAGATACGCAGTATTTT. The full variable domain, with the rest looked up from reference TRBV9 and TRBJ2-3, is DSGVTQTPKHLITATGQRVTLRCSPRSGDLSVYWYQQSLDQGLQFLIQYYNGEERAKGNILERFSAQQFPDLHSELNLSSLELGDSALYFCASSSPSSAGTDTQYFGPGTRLTVL.

This clonotype was picked up a small number of times. The chain combines TRBV7-8 with TRBJ2-5; maybe TRBD1 (6 bases). With 4 bases removed from V and 1 base from J, the gap between germline ends came to 13 bases. Looked up from germline, CDR1 is SGHVS and CDR2 is FQNEAQ. The CDR3 loop spans 15 amino acids. CDR3 bases: TGTGCCAGCAGCTCTCCGCGACAGGTCCAAGAGACCCAGTACTTC. Translation: CASSSPRQVQETQYF.

The chain recombines TRBV11-2 with TRBJ2-5; TRBD2 aligns across 11 bases. The CDR3 covers 20 residues. Germline loops: CDR1 SGHAT, CDR2 FQNNGV. Unmatched junction bases numbered 26, after V lost 5 bases and J lost 9 bases. This CDR3 is CASSPRLGTGTSGKRVAQYF. The CDR3, as DNA: TGTGCCAGCAGCCCACGATTGGGTACCGGGACTAGCGGTAAAAGAGTGGCCCAGTACTTC.

The chain employs TRBV25-1 and TRBJ1-1; 7 positions agree with TRBD1. J gave up 1 base and V 1 base, and 3 bases lay outside the gene matches. The CDR3 sequence is 15 residues long. The germline gives CDR1 MGHDK, CDR2 SYGVNS. CDR3 sequence reads: CASSESGQKNTEAFF. The CDR3, as DNA: TGTGCCAGCAGTGAATCGGGACAGAAGAACACTGAAGCTTTCTTT.

This clonotype was seen a few times. This chain uses TRBV7-2 with TRBJ1-5; D gene ambiguous. Germline CDR1 and CDR2: SGHTA and FQGNSA. There are 13 residues in the CDR3. V lost 1 base and J lost 11, with 12 bases in between. DNA of the CDR3: TGTGCCAGCAGCTTAGTCGGCGGGAAGGCCCAGCATTTT. It encodes CASSLVGGKAQHF.